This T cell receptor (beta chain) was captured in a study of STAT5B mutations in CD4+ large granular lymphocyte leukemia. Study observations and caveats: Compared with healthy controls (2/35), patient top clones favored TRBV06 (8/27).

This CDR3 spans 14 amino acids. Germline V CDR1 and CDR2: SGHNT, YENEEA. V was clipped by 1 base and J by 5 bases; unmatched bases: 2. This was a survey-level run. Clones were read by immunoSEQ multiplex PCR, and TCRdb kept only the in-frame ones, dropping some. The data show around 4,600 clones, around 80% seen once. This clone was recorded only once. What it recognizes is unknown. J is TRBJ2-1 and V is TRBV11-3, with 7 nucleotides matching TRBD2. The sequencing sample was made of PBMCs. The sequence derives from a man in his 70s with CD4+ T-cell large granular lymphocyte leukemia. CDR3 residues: CASSLGGSNNEQFF. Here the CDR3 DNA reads TGTGCCAGCAGCTTAGGCGGGAGCAACAATGAGCAGTTCTTC.